What follows are 14 T cell receptor beta chains derived from one specimen sequenced in a study of T-cell reconstitution after alpha-beta-depleted transplantation in children. As it was prepared, the TCRbeta library received unique molecular identifiers. TCRdb re-called the PCR reads through MiXCR, storing one row per CDR3 protein. The repertoire has 670,000 or so distinct CDR3 sequences, under 15% of them found once; the top ten carry 0.79%. The source material was PBMCs, sampled before TCRalphabeta/CD19-depleted stem cell transplant. All receptors come from a girl between 2 and 10 years old with congenital amegakaryocytic thrombocytopenia, due to receive a stem cell transplant.

This clonotype was observed a few times. V usage is TRBV7-2 and J usage is TRBJ2-1; D gene unclear. Looked up from germline, CDR1 is SGHTA and CDR2 is FQGNSA. The V end lost 0 bases, the J end lost 9 bases, and 6 bases lay between the germline ends. The CDR3 length is 12 residues. CDR3 in DNA: TGTGCCAGCAGCTTAGCTATAGGTGAGCAGTTCTTC. Its translation is CASSLAIGEQFF.

The V gene is TRBV12-3 or TRBV12-4, the J gene TRBJ2-1, with 9 bases matching TRBD1. This CDR3 is built from 16 residues. V lost 8 bases, J lost 8 bases, and 16 bases stayed unmatched. CDR3 residues: CASSQGGTGLFDEQFF. In nucleotides, the CDR3 is TGTGCCAGCTCCCAAGGGGGGACAGGGTTATTCGATGAGCAGTTCTTC.

A remark on this clonotype: The germline gene is not matched at one end of the junction; a read error may be the cause. J is TRBJ2-1 and V is TRBV16; perhaps TRBD2 as D (5 bases). This CDR3 has 19 residues. Germline V gene data show CDR1 as KGHSY and CDR2 as FQNENV. CDR3 region: CASSQFVGWLGSSYNEQLF. The CDR3 coding sequence is TGTGCCAGCAGCCAATTTGTGGGTTGGCTAGGGAGCTCCTACAATGAGCAGCTCTTC.

Concerning this clonotype itself: This may be a read error: a much more frequent sequence differs by one nucleotide. The chain combines TRBV7-3 with TRBJ2-2; D is perhaps TRBD1 (5 bases). Trimming removed 4 bases from V and 4 bases from J, with 7 bases in between. The CDR3 loop spans 13 amino acids. Looked up from germline, CDR1 is SGHTA and CDR2 is FQGTGA. CDR3 loop: CASSSGFTGELFF. Written as DNA, the CDR3 is TGTGCCAGCAGCTCAGGGTTCACCGGGGAGCTGTTTTTT.

This clonotype has only a few counts. The rearrangement joins TRBV20-1 to TRBJ2-1; D not resolved. Germline loops: CDR1 DFQATT, CDR2 SNEGSKA (reference sequence). The length of the CDR3 is 13 residues. V was trimmed by 5 bases and J by 0 bases, leaving 8 bases between them. The CDR3 sequence: CSADPSSYNEQFF. In nucleotides, the CDR3 is TGCAGTGCTGATCCTAGCTCCTACAATGAGCAGTTCTTC.

This clonotype was seen only a few times. The chain links TRBV12-3 or TRBV12-4 to TRBJ2-1, with 8 bases matching TRBD2. V lost 6 bases to trimming and J lost 7 bases; unmatched junction nucleotides: 17. The CDR3 covers 17 residues. Here the CDR3 DNA reads TGTGCCAGCAGCCCGGATGTGGGCAGCGGGGGAGGGAATGAGCAGTTCTTC. Amino acids: CASSPDVGSGGGNEQFF.

The chain uses TRBV12-3 or TRBV12-4 and TRBJ1-1, with D perhaps TRBD1 (6 bases). Trimming took off 6 bases at V and 4 bases at J, with 12 bases between the two ends. The CDR3 loop spans 13 amino acids. In nucleotides, the CDR3 is TGTGCCAGCAGGGCGGCGGGGGCCACTGAAGCTTTCTTT. It is translated as CASRAAGATEAFF.

The genes are TRBV12-3 or TRBV12-4 and TRBJ1-5; the D is unclear. V dropped 3 bases and J dropped 6 bases, with 9 bases sitting between them. This CDR3 is built from 13 residues. CDR3 protein: CASSFQTTQPQHF. CDR3 bases: TGTGCCAGCAGTTTTCAAACCACTCAGCCCCAGCATTTT.

This clonotype was counted ten times or more. This rearrangement joins TRBV6-5 to TRBJ2-3; D is undetermined. In germline, CDR1 is MNHEY, CDR2 SVGAGI. V lost 2 bases to trimming and J lost 0 bases, with 15 bases between them. This CDR3 has 17 amino acids. The CDR3 nucleotides read TGTGCCAGCAGTTACCGCTGGGCGGAAACTAGCACAGATACGCAGTATTTT. This encodes CASSYRWAETSTDTQYF.

The chain carries TRBV7-2 and TRBJ2-3, with D maybe TRBD2 (6 bases). This CDR3 comprises 13 residues. Trimming removed 6 bases at V and 5 bases at J, with 12 bases between. Germline lookup yields CDR1 SGHTA and CDR2 FQGNSA. CDR3 sequence: CASSRAGKDTQYF. CDR3 nucleotides: TGTGCCAGCAGTAGGGCGGGGAAAGATACGCAGTATTTT.

This clonotype was observed a few times. This chain connects TRBV5-1 to TRBJ2-7, with TRBD1 identical over 10 bases. With 0 bases clipped from V and 3 bases from J, the junction kept 3 bases outside the gene matches. Germline CDR1 and CDR2: SGHRS and YFSETQ. The CDR3 totals 15 residues. The DNA for the CDR3 is TGCGCCAGCAGCTTGGAGGGACAGGGGCGCTACGAGCAGTACTTC. Amino acids: CASSLEGQGRYEQYF.

The chain is built from TRBV7-2 and TRBJ2-1; 9 bases are a match to TRBD2. The CDR3 runs 15 residues. Germline lookup yields CDR1 SGHTA and CDR2 FQGNSA. The ends lost 1 base at V and 7 bases at J; junction bases unmatched: 5. CDR3 sequence: CASSLVAGDWNEQFF. The CDR3 DNA follows: TGTGCCAGCAGCTTAGTAGCGGGAGATTGGAATGAGCAGTTCTTC.

This chain links TRBV27 with TRBJ2-7; 7 nucleotides align to TRBD2. Germline loops: CDR1 MNHEY, CDR2 SMNVEV (reference sequence). The CDR3 totals 15 residues. V gave up 6 bases and J gave up 0 bases; unmatched junction bases: 8. CDR3 in amino acids: CASRISSGDSYEQYF. For the CDR3, the DNA is TGTGCCAGCAGAATTTCTAGCGGAGACTCCTACGAGCAGTACTTC.

This clonotype was seen a few times. V gene TRBV30 combines with J gene TRBJ2-2; tentatively, D is TRBD1 or TRBD2 (5 bases each). Trimming removed 0 bases at V and 6 bases at J, with 8 bases between. The length of the CDR3 is 13 residues. Germline V gene sequence: CDR1 GTSNPN, CDR2 SVGIG (reference sequence). The CDR3 reads CAWSVLGAGELFF. The CDR3 DNA is TGTGCCTGGAGTGTACTAGGGGCCGGGGAGCTGTTTTTT. Based on the CDR3 plus reference TRBV30 and TRBJ2-2, the full variable domain is SQTIHQWPATLVQPVGSPLSLECTVEGTSNPNLYWYRQAAGRGLQLLFYSVGIGQISSEVPQNLSASRPQDRQFILSSKKLLLSDSGFYLCAWSVLGAGELFFGEGSRLTVL.